These T cell receptor beta chains were read from a single sample in a study of blood T cell repertoires in COVID-19. Profiling relied on immunoSEQ multiplex PCR, and the TCRdb table lists in-frame clones only, not all of them. The sample includes a few hundred thousand clones, approximately 92% seen only once; the top ten take roughly 2.5%. The specimen sequenced was PBMCs or T cells enriched from blood (not recorded which). These receptors were collected from a woman younger than 30 who had recovered from COVID-19. The CDR3 runs from the conserved cysteine through the conserved F or W. Fields, in order: clone size, D gene, V gene, J gene, CDR3 DNA, CDR3 protein. The D gene is left open where the match is weak. For some rows the clone size is stated as once, few or many, or as a class when expanded; others skip it.

clone_size: NA
d_call: NA
v_call: TRBV28
j_call: TRBJ2-6
cdr3_nt: TGTGCCAGCATCCATAGGCCCGGCCGAAACAGCTCTGGGGCCAACGTCCTGACTTTC
cdr3_aa: CASIHRPGRNSSGANVLTF

clone_size: NA
d_call: TRBD1
v_call: TRBV14
j_call: TRBJ2-1
cdr3_nt: TGTGCCAGCAGCCTCGGGACAGACAATGAGCAGTTCTTC
cdr3_aa: CASSLGTDNEQFF

clone_size: NA
d_call: NA
v_call: TRBV27
j_call: TRBJ1-1
cdr3_nt: TGTGCCAGCAGTTTAGGGGGGAGGGGACAAACTTTCTTT
cdr3_aa: CASSLGGRGQTFF

clone_size: NA
d_call: TRBD1
v_call: TRBV5-1
j_call: TRBJ1-2
cdr3_nt: TGCGCCAGCAGCTTGGGACAGGGTCAGGGTGGCTACACCTTC
cdr3_aa: CASSLGQGQGGYTF

clone_size: NA
d_call: NA
v_call: TRBV19
j_call: TRBJ1-1
cdr3_nt: TGTGCCAGTAGACTTAGCACTGAAGCTTTCTTT
cdr3_aa: CASRLSTEAFF

clone_size: NA
d_call: TRBD2
v_call: TRBV18
j_call: TRBJ2-4
cdr3_nt: TGTGCCAGCTCCCCCCCGGGGGGGACCAAAAACATTCAGTACTTC
cdr3_aa: CASSPPGGTKNIQYF

clone_size: NA
d_call: TRBD1
v_call: TRBV7-9
j_call: TRBJ1-2
cdr3_nt: TGTGCCAGCAGCGTACAGGGGGGTAACTATGGCTACACCTTC
cdr3_aa: CASSVQGGNYGYTF

clone_size: NA
d_call: NA
v_call: TRBV27
j_call: TRBJ2-3
cdr3_nt: TGTGCCAGCAGACAAGGGGGGGGTACGCAGTATTTT
cdr3_aa: CASRQGGGTQYF

clone_size: once
d_call: TRBD1
v_call: TRBV10-3
j_call: TRBJ2-7
cdr3_nt: TGTGCCACCTCGACAGGGGGAAACGACGAGCAGTACTTC
cdr3_aa: CATSTGGNDEQYF

clone_size: NA
d_call: NA
v_call: TRBV6-5
j_call: TRBJ1-5
cdr3_nt: TGTGCCAGCAGGCGTGGATCTAGTGGCAATCAGCCCCAGCATTTT
cdr3_aa: CASRRGSSGNQPQHF

clone_size: NA
d_call: TRBD2
v_call: TRBV4-1
j_call: TRBJ2-1
cdr3_nt: TGCGCCAGCAGCCCAAGAGGGGTGCCGGGACTAGCTAATGAGCAGTTCTTC
cdr3_aa: CASSPRGVPGLANEQFF

clone_size: once
d_call: NA
v_call: TRBV28
j_call: TRBJ1-2
cdr3_nt: TGTGCCAGCAGTGGCCGACGGAACACAGTCTATGGCTACACCTTC
cdr3_aa: CASSGRRNTVYGYTF

clone_size: NA
d_call: TRBD1
v_call: TRBV2
j_call: TRBJ1-5
cdr3_nt: TGTGCCAGCAGTGATTCTGGGACAGGGTACGGACAGCCCCAGCATTTT
cdr3_aa: CASSDSGTGYGQPQHF

clone_size: NA
d_call: TRBD1
v_call: TRBV2
j_call: TRBJ1-5
cdr3_nt: TGTGCCAGCACCTGGGACAGGGTTCAGCCCCAGCATTTT
cdr3_aa: CASTWDRVQPQHF

clone_size: once
d_call: TRBD2
v_call: TRBV6-5
j_call: TRBJ2-2
cdr3_nt: TGTGCCAGCCCTTTCGCGCGGGGGGTGTCCGGGGAGCTGTTTTTT
cdr3_aa: CASPFARGVSGELFF

clone_size: NA
d_call: NA
v_call: TRBV18
j_call: TRBJ2-1
cdr3_nt: TGTGCCAGCTCACCCGTCATAGTAACTCACAATGAGCAGTTCTTC
cdr3_aa: CASSPVIVTHNEQFF

clone_size: NA
d_call: NA
v_call: TRBV5-1
j_call: TRBJ1-4
cdr3_nt: TGCGCCAGCAGCTTGGGTCCTTCAACTAATGAAAAACTGTTTTTT
cdr3_aa: CASSLGPSTNEKLFF

clone_size: NA
d_call: NA
v_call: TRBV30
j_call: TRBJ2-7
cdr3_nt: TGTGCCTGGAGTAGCGGCGGCTACGAGCAGTACTTC
cdr3_aa: CAWSSGGYEQYF

clone_size: NA
d_call: TRBD1
v_call: TRBV11-2
j_call: TRBJ1-1
cdr3_nt: TGTGCCAGCAGCTTCGGACAGGGGGAACCGAACACTGAAGCTTTCTTT
cdr3_aa: CASSFGQGEPNTEAFF

clone_size: NA
d_call: NA
v_call: TRBV5-4
j_call: TRBJ2-5
cdr3_nt: TGTGCCAGCAGCCCGTCGCGGGCAGCGGAGACCCAGTACTTC
cdr3_aa: CASSPSRAAETQYF

clone_size: NA
d_call: NA
v_call: TRBV13
j_call: TRBJ1-1
cdr3_nt: TGTGCCAGCAGCTTAGGAGGGAGTGGGAACACTGAAGCTTTCTTT
cdr3_aa: CASSLGGSGNTEAFF

clone_size: NA
d_call: TRBD2
v_call: TRBV2
j_call: TRBJ2-1
cdr3_nt: TGTGCCAGCAGAGATAGCGGGGGCTCCTACAATGAGCAGTTCTTC
cdr3_aa: CASRDSGGSYNEQFF

clone_size: NA
d_call: TRBD1
v_call: TRBV19
j_call: TRBJ1-5
cdr3_nt: TGTGCCAGTAGTATACGTGGGACAGGGAAGAATCAGCCCCAGCATTTT
cdr3_aa: CASSIRGTGKNQPQHF

clone_size: NA
d_call: NA
v_call: TRBV5-1
j_call: TRBJ2-1
cdr3_nt: TGCGCCAGCAGCACCCAGGAAACCTACAATGAGCAGTTCTTC
cdr3_aa: CASSTQETYNEQFF

clone_size: NA
d_call: NA
v_call: TRBV18
j_call: TRBJ1-3
cdr3_nt: TGTGCCAGCTCACCAAGACAGCCGAGCTCTGGAAACACCATATATTTT
cdr3_aa: CASSPRQPSSGNTIYF

clone_size: NA
d_call: NA
v_call: TRBV19
j_call: TRBJ1-1
cdr3_nt: TGTGCCAGTAGTATCGGCCGACAGTTCTTATTT
cdr3_aa: CASSIGRQFLF

clone_size: NA
d_call: NA
v_call: TRBV28
j_call: TRBJ2-7
cdr3_nt: TGTGCCAGCAGCCTAACCTACGAGCAGTACTTC
cdr3_aa: CASSLTYEQYF

clone_size: NA
d_call: TRBD1
v_call: TRBV7-3
j_call: TRBJ1-6
cdr3_nt: TGTGCCAGCAGCCCAGCACAGGGGAGCTCCTATAATTCACCCCTCCACTTT
cdr3_aa: CASSPAQGSSYNSPLHF

clone_size: NA
d_call: TRBD1
v_call: TRBV6-5
j_call: TRBJ1-4
cdr3_nt: TGTGCCAGCGGGGACAGGGAGACAGCTAATGAAAAACTGTTTTTT
cdr3_aa: CASGDRETANEKLFF

clone_size: NA
d_call: NA
v_call: TRBV3-1/TRBV3-2
j_call: TRBJ1-1
cdr3_nt: TGTGCCAGCAGCCTTAAATCCACTTTATTGAACACTGAAGCTTTCTTT
cdr3_aa: CASSLKSTLLNTEAFF

clone_size: few
d_call: NA
v_call: TRBV2
j_call: TRBJ1-6
cdr3_nt: TGTGCCAGCAGTGAAATCAACGGTAATTCACCCCTCCACTTT
cdr3_aa: CASSEINGNSPLHF

clone_size: NA
d_call: NA
v_call: TRBV6-5
j_call: TRBJ1-4
cdr3_nt: TGTGCCAGCAGTTACTCGTCAGCAACTAATGAAAAACTGTTTTTT
cdr3_aa: CASSYSSATNEKLFF

clone_size: NA
d_call: TRBD1
v_call: TRBV10-1
j_call: TRBJ1-6
cdr3_nt: TGCGCCAGCAGTGAGAAGACAGGGGTGGCACCCCTCCACTTT
cdr3_aa: CASSEKTGVAPLHF

clone_size: NA
d_call: TRBD1
v_call: TRBV19
j_call: TRBJ1-1
cdr3_nt: TGTGCCAGTAGTATGAACAGGGGCGGGACTGAAGCTTTCTTT
cdr3_aa: CASSMNRGGTEAFF

clone_size: NA
d_call: TRBD1
v_call: TRBV19
j_call: TRBJ1-1
cdr3_nt: TGTGCCAGTAGCGGACAGGGGATGGCTGAAGCTTTCTTT
cdr3_aa: CASSGQGMAEAFF

clone_size: once
d_call: TRBD1
v_call: TRBV28
j_call: TRBJ1-6
cdr3_nt: TGTGCCAGCAGTACCCTAGCTGGGACAGGGGGTGGCCCCCTCCACTTT
cdr3_aa: CASSTLAGTGGGPLHF

clone_size: few
d_call: NA
v_call: TRBV21-1
j_call: TRBJ1-1
cdr3_nt: TGTGCCAGCAGCCACCAGGGGCACCCTGAAGCTTTCTTT
cdr3_aa: CASSHQGHPEAFF

clone_size: NA
d_call: NA
v_call: TRBV25-1
j_call: TRBJ1-1
cdr3_nt: TGTGCCAGCAGTGAATCGAAGGGGCGCATCGCTGAAGCTTTCTTT
cdr3_aa: CASSESKGRIAEAFF

clone_size: NA
d_call: TRBD1
v_call: TRBV4-1
j_call: TRBJ1-1
cdr3_nt: TGCGCCAGCAGCCGCCCGGGACAGATAGAAGCTTTCTTT
cdr3_aa: CASSRPGQIEAFF

clone_size: NA
d_call: TRBD1
v_call: TRBV5-1
j_call: TRBJ1-1
cdr3_nt: TGCGCCAGTCATGGGACAGCGAACACTGAAGCTTTCTTT
cdr3_aa: CASHGTANTEAFF

clone_size: NA
d_call: NA
v_call: TRBV3-1/TRBV3-2
j_call: TRBJ2-7
cdr3_nt: TGTGCCAGCAGCCCAGCGACCTACGAGCAGTACTTC
cdr3_aa: CASSPATYEQYF

clone_size: NA
d_call: NA
v_call: TRBV3-1/TRBV3-2
j_call: TRBJ1-1
cdr3_nt: TGTGCCAGCAGCCCGACTCCCGGGGGGGATAAAGCTTTCTTT
cdr3_aa: CASSPTPGGDKAFF

clone_size: once
d_call: NA
v_call: TRBV7-9
j_call: TRBJ2-5
cdr3_nt: TGTGCCAGCAGCCTTCAAGAGACCCAGTACTTC
cdr3_aa: CASSLQETQYF

clone_size: NA
d_call: TRBD1
v_call: TRBV4-1
j_call: TRBJ2-6
cdr3_nt: TGCGCCAGCAGCCAATCTAAGGGGGCGGGTGGGGCCAACGTCCTGACTTTC
cdr3_aa: CASSQSKGAGGANVLTF

clone_size: NA
d_call: NA
v_call: TRBV5-1
j_call: TRBJ1-4
cdr3_nt: TGCGCCAGCAGCTTGTGGCCAGATCACAATGAAAAACTGTTTTTT
cdr3_aa: CASSLWPDHNEKLFF

clone_size: NA
d_call: NA
v_call: TRBV19
j_call: TRBJ2-7
cdr3_nt: TGTGCCAGTAGTATCCCAGGGTCTTACGAGCAGTACTTC
cdr3_aa: CASSIPGSYEQYF

clone_size: NA
d_call: TRBD1
v_call: TRBV5-4
j_call: TRBJ2-7
cdr3_nt: TGTGCCAGCAGCTCCACGGGACAGGGGGTTTACGAGCAGTACTTC
cdr3_aa: CASSSTGQGVYEQYF

clone_size: NA
d_call: NA
v_call: TRBV19
j_call: TRBJ2-5
cdr3_nt: TGTGCCAGTAGTATCTTGGCGGGAAATGAAGAGACCCAGTACTTC
cdr3_aa: CASSILAGNEETQYF

clone_size: NA
d_call: TRBD1
v_call: TRBV30
j_call: TRBJ1-2
cdr3_nt: TGTGCCTCGCTCGGGACAGGGGATAATGGCTACACCTTC
cdr3_aa: CASLGTGDNGYTF

clone_size: NA
d_call: NA
v_call: TRBV6-5
j_call: TRBJ1-2
cdr3_nt: TGTGCCAGCAGTCTCGACAGAGGCTATGGCTACACCTTC
cdr3_aa: CASSLDRGYGYTF

clone_size: NA
d_call: NA
v_call: TRBV7-3
j_call: TRBJ2-5
cdr3_nt: TGTGCCAGCAGCCCGTCTGGGGTACCCGAGGGAGAGACCCAGTACTTC
cdr3_aa: CASSPSGVPEGETQYF

clone_size: NA
d_call: TRBD1
v_call: TRBV6-5
j_call: TRBJ2-7
cdr3_nt: TGTGCCAGCAGTTCTACCGCCCGGGACAGGGGAGGGCAGTACTTC
cdr3_aa: CASSSTARDRGGQYF